This is a list of T cell receptor beta chains from one sample in a study of cytomegalovirus exposure and HLA in healthy donors. Clones were sequenced by immunoSEQ multiplex PCR, and TCRdb holds only the in-frame ones, with some missing. The sample comprises 200,000 to 300,000 clones, about four fifths of which are singletons, and 5% to 6.5% rests with the top ten. The specimen sequenced was PBMCs. The receptor source for this set is a woman aged 40 to 49 in good health and CMV-seropositive. Both conserved end residues are part of each CDR3. The order of the fields is clone size, D gene, J gene, V gene, CDR3 protein, CDR3 DNA. D genes are given only for firm matches. The size entry is marked missing in some rows and otherwise reads once, few, many or a size class.

clone_size: few; d_call: TRBD2; j_call: TRBJ2-1; v_call: TRBV29-1; cdr3_aa: CSAATSGSSYNEQFF; cdr3_nt: TGCAGCGCCGCGACTAGCGGTAGCTCCTACAATGAGCAGTTCTTC
clone_size: .; d_call: .; j_call: TRBJ2-5; v_call: TRBV5-6; cdr3_aa: CASSLPGQEETQYF; cdr3_nt: TGTGCCAGCAGCTTGCCGGGACAAGAAGAGACCCAGTACTTC
clone_size: .; d_call: TRBD2; j_call: TRBJ2-1; v_call: TRBV9; cdr3_aa: CASSVSAGGLVFGEQFF; cdr3_nt: TGTGCCAGCAGCGTTTCAGCGGGGGGGCTTGTGTTTGGTGAGCAGTTCTTC
clone_size: few; d_call: .; j_call: TRBJ1-2; v_call: TRBV6-4; cdr3_aa: CASSEGRGGYTF; cdr3_nt: TGTGCCAGCAGTGAGGGCAGGGGTGGCTACACCTTC
clone_size: .; d_call: .; j_call: TRBJ2-7; v_call: TRBV4-2; cdr3_aa: CASSQRGQPSGEQYF; cdr3_nt: TGTGCCAGCAGCCAGAGAGGACAACCATCCGGCGAGCAGTACTTC
clone_size: .; d_call: TRBD1; j_call: TRBJ2-7; v_call: TRBV7-2; cdr3_aa: CASSSETGGYEQYF; cdr3_nt: TGTGCCAGCAGCTCCGAAACAGGGGGCTACGAGCAGTACTTC
clone_size: .; d_call: TRBD1; j_call: TRBJ2-7; v_call: TRBV9; cdr3_aa: CASSPPDRGPPYEQYF; cdr3_nt: TGTGCCAGCAGCCCACCAGACAGGGGGCCCCCCTACGAGCAGTACTTC
clone_size: .; d_call: .; j_call: TRBJ1-2; v_call: TRBV4-1; cdr3_aa: CASSDKTGAYGYTF; cdr3_nt: TGCGCCAGCAGCGATAAGACAGGAGCCTATGGCTACACCTTC
clone_size: .; d_call: TRBD2; j_call: TRBJ2-1; v_call: TRBV10-3; cdr3_aa: CAIRPGTSDNEQFF; cdr3_nt: TGTGCCATACGACCGGGGACTAGCGACAATGAGCAGTTCTTC
clone_size: .; d_call: TRBD1; j_call: TRBJ2-7; v_call: TRBV29-1; cdr3_aa: CSVERQGAYEQYF; cdr3_nt: TGCAGCGTTGAAAGACAGGGGGCCTACGAGCAGTACTTC
clone_size: .; d_call: TRBD2; j_call: TRBJ2-3; v_call: TRBV4-2; cdr3_aa: CASSQGGLAYTDTQYF; cdr3_nt: TGTGCCAGCAGCCAAGGGGGACTAGCTTACACAGATACGCAGTATTTT
clone_size: .; d_call: .; j_call: TRBJ1-5; v_call: TRBV4-1; cdr3_aa: CASSQDALDSTGQPQHF; cdr3_nt: TGCGCCAGCAGCCAAGATGCCCTAGACAGCACGGGTCAGCCCCAGCATTTT
clone_size: .; d_call: TRBD1; j_call: TRBJ1-1; v_call: TRBV2; cdr3_aa: CASRGQVVKNTEAFF; cdr3_nt: TGTGCCAGCAGGGGACAGGTAGTGAAGAACACTGAAGCTTTCTTT
clone_size: .; d_call: .; j_call: TRBJ1-5; v_call: TRBV6-6; cdr3_aa: CASSYSKAGGPQHF; cdr3_nt: TGTGCCAGCAGTTACTCGAAGGCGGGGGGGCCCCAGCATTTT
clone_size: .; d_call: .; j_call: TRBJ1-5; v_call: TRBV6-5; cdr3_aa: CASSYGESQHF; cdr3_nt: TGTGCCAGCAGTTACGGAGAGTCCCAGCATTTT
clone_size: few; d_call: TRBD1; j_call: TRBJ2-7; v_call: TRBV4-3; cdr3_aa: CASSQEDRAYEQYF; cdr3_nt: TGCGCCAGCAGCCAAGAAGACAGGGCATACGAGCAGTACTTC
clone_size: .; d_call: TRBD1; j_call: TRBJ1-2; v_call: TRBV5-4; cdr3_aa: CASSLGGQDGYTF; cdr3_nt: TGTGCCAGCAGCTTGGGGGGACAGGATGGCTACACCTTC
clone_size: .; d_call: .; j_call: TRBJ2-1; v_call: TRBV7-9; cdr3_aa: CASSPDRLIDYNEQFF; cdr3_nt: TGTGCCAGCAGTCCTGACAGGTTGATAGATTACAATGAGCAGTTCTTC
clone_size: few; d_call: TRBD2; j_call: TRBJ2-3; v_call: TRBV5-6; cdr3_aa: CASSFRGVSGSVTDTQYF; cdr3_nt: TGTGCCAGCAGCTTCCGGGGGGTTAGCGGGAGTGTCACAGATACGCAGTATTTT
clone_size: .; d_call: .; j_call: TRBJ1-6; v_call: TRBV5-4; cdr3_aa: CASSFDSSPNSPLHF; cdr3_nt: TGTGCCAGCAGCTTCGACAGCAGCCCTAATTCACCCCTCCACTTT
clone_size: .; d_call: .; j_call: TRBJ1-3; v_call: TRBV7-2; cdr3_aa: CASSLRTGRGGNTIYF; cdr3_nt: TGTGCCAGCAGCCTCCGGACGGGCCGGGGGGGAAACACCATATATTTT
clone_size: .; d_call: .; j_call: TRBJ2-7; v_call: TRBV6-1; cdr3_aa: CASSEASGRGEQYF; cdr3_nt: TGTGCCAGCAGTGAAGCGAGTGGACGGGGCGAGCAGTACTTC
clone_size: .; d_call: TRBD1; j_call: TRBJ2-7; v_call: TRBV7-8; cdr3_aa: CASSSRDRYYEQYF; cdr3_nt: TGTGCCAGCAGCAGTCGGGACAGGTACTACGAGCAGTACTTC
clone_size: .; d_call: TRBD1; j_call: TRBJ1-1; v_call: TRBV15; cdr3_aa: CATSLNPGGNTEAFF; cdr3_nt: TGTGCCACCAGCCTGAACCCAGGGGGGAACACTGAAGCTTTCTTT
clone_size: .; d_call: .; j_call: TRBJ1-3; v_call: TRBV15; cdr3_aa: CATSRDPFRGGYSGNTIYF; cdr3_nt: TGTGCCACCAGCAGAGATCCCTTTCGTGGGGGGTACTCTGGAAACACCATATATTTT
clone_size: .; d_call: .; j_call: TRBJ2-1; v_call: TRBV28; cdr3_aa: CASSLLTIRGNEQFF; cdr3_nt: TGTGCCAGCAGTTTACTAACAATCCGGGGGAATGAGCAGTTCTTC
clone_size: .; d_call: TRBD2; j_call: TRBJ2-1; v_call: TRBV27; cdr3_aa: CASSLRREEPYNEQFF; cdr3_nt: TGTGCCAGCAGTTTAAGACGGGAGGAGCCATACAATGAGCAGTTCTTC
clone_size: .; d_call: .; j_call: TRBJ2-3; v_call: TRBV9; cdr3_aa: CASSVLGVGADTQYF; cdr3_nt: TGTGCCAGCAGCGTATTAGGGGTGGGCGCAGATACGCAGTATTTT
clone_size: .; d_call: TRBD1; j_call: TRBJ1-1; v_call: TRBV7-9; cdr3_aa: CSEGQGAGDTEAFF; cdr3_nt: TGTTCCGAAGGACAGGGGGCGGGCGACACTGAAGCTTTCTTT
clone_size: .; d_call: TRBD2; j_call: TRBJ2-7; v_call: TRBV2; cdr3_aa: CASRAKLAGVGEQYF; cdr3_nt: TGTGCCAGCAGGGCCAAACTAGCGGGAGTAGGCGAGCAGTACTTC
clone_size: .; d_call: .; j_call: TRBJ1-2; v_call: TRBV4-2; cdr3_aa: CASSQEWREGNYGYTF; cdr3_nt: TGTGCCAGCAGCCAAGAGTGGCGGGAGGGTAACTATGGCTACACCTTC
clone_size: .; d_call: .; j_call: TRBJ2-3; v_call: TRBV27; cdr3_aa: CASSFVLGADTQYF; cdr3_nt: TGTGCCAGCAGTTTCGTTTTGGGGGCCGATACGCAGTATTTT
clone_size: .; d_call: .; j_call: TRBJ2-1; v_call: TRBV19; cdr3_aa: CASSPRIYNEQFF; cdr3_nt: TGTGCCAGTAGCCCTAGGATATACAATGAGCAGTTCTTC
clone_size: once; d_call: .; j_call: TRBJ2-7; v_call: TRBV7-9; cdr3_aa: CASSLSRSEQYF; cdr3_nt: TGTGCCAGCAGCTTATCACGTAGCGAGCAGTACTTC
clone_size: .; d_call: TRBD2; j_call: TRBJ2-5; v_call: TRBV13; cdr3_aa: CASSWGGTRGETQYF; cdr3_nt: TGTGCCAGCAGCTGGGGGGGGACTAGGGGAGAGACCCAGTACTTC
clone_size: few; d_call: .; j_call: TRBJ1-1; v_call: TRBV19; cdr3_aa: CASSMGGGVTEAFF; cdr3_nt: TGTGCCAGTAGTATGGGAGGGGGGGTCACTGAAGCTTTCTTT
clone_size: .; d_call: .; j_call: TRBJ1-4; v_call: TRBV21-1; cdr3_aa: CASAGQLNEKLFF; cdr3_nt: TGTGCCAGTGCGGGACAGTTGAATGAAAAACTGTTTTTT
clone_size: .; d_call: TRBD1; j_call: TRBJ1-1; v_call: TRBV5-1; cdr3_aa: CASSARDREAEAFF; cdr3_nt: TGCGCCAGCAGCGCCCGGGACAGGGAGGCTGAAGCTTTCTTT
clone_size: .; d_call: TRBD1; j_call: TRBJ2-1; v_call: TRBV7-8; cdr3_aa: CASSLPARDRGYNEQFF; cdr3_nt: TGTGCCAGCAGCTTACCAGCCCGGGACAGGGGCTACAATGAGCAGTTCTTC
clone_size: .; d_call: TRBD1; j_call: TRBJ2-7; v_call: TRBV7-9; cdr3_aa: CASSLGDRGVNEQYF; cdr3_nt: TGTGCCAGCAGCTTAGGTGACAGGGGTGTCAACGAGCAGTACTTC
clone_size: .; d_call: .; j_call: TRBJ2-7; v_call: TRBV7-9; cdr3_aa: CASSLGGHQAAYEQYF; cdr3_nt: TGTGCCAGCAGCTTAGGAGGGCACCAGGCCGCATACGAGCAGTACTTC
clone_size: .; d_call: TRBD2; j_call: TRBJ2-3; v_call: TRBV4-3; cdr3_aa: CASSQDPTSGGATDTQYF; cdr3_nt: TGCGCCAGCAGCCAAGATCCAACTAGCGGGGGGGCAACAGATACGCAGTATTTT
clone_size: .; d_call: .; j_call: TRBJ2-3; v_call: TRBV5-4; cdr3_aa: CASSPFTSSVPDTQYF; cdr3_nt: TGTGCCAGCAGCCCGTTTACTAGCTCGGTACCAGATACGCAGTATTTT
clone_size: .; d_call: TRBD2; j_call: TRBJ2-3; v_call: TRBV13; cdr3_aa: CASGLAGAGVTDTQYF; cdr3_nt: TGTGCCAGCGGACTAGCGGGAGCTGGAGTGACAGATACGCAGTATTTT
clone_size: .; d_call: .; j_call: TRBJ1-2; v_call: TRBV7-8; cdr3_aa: CASSPGDRPGYTF; cdr3_nt: TGTGCCAGCAGCCCGGGGGACCGGCCTGGCTACACCTTC
clone_size: few; d_call: TRBD2; j_call: TRBJ2-1; v_call: TRBV30; cdr3_aa: CAWSVSSGRYNEQFF; cdr3_nt: TGTGCCTGGAGTGTAAGTAGCGGGAGGTACAATGAGCAGTTCTTC
clone_size: .; d_call: .; j_call: TRBJ2-7; v_call: TRBV18; cdr3_aa: CASSPGSLGTGQYF; cdr3_nt: TGTGCCAGCTCACCCGGCTCACTGGGAACAGGGCAGTACTTC
clone_size: .; d_call: TRBD1; j_call: TRBJ1-5; v_call: TRBV30; cdr3_aa: CAWSVGTDYNQPQHF; cdr3_nt: TGTGCCTGGAGTGTAGGGACAGATTATAATCAGCCCCAGCATTTT
clone_size: .; d_call: .; j_call: TRBJ1-1; v_call: TRBV29-1; cdr3_aa: CSVARTENTEAFF; cdr3_nt: TGCAGCGTTGCCCGGACAGAGAACACTGAAGCTTTCTTT
clone_size: .; d_call: .; j_call: TRBJ1-1; v_call: TRBV6-1; cdr3_aa: CASSGGLAGGTEAFF; cdr3_nt: TGTGCCAGCAGTGGAGGGCTTGCGGGGGGCACTGAAGCTTTCTTT
clone_size: .; d_call: .; j_call: TRBJ2-7; v_call: TRBV5-6; cdr3_aa: CASSLAETQRQYF; cdr3_nt: TGTGCCAGCAGCTTGGCCGAAACTCAAAGGCAGTACTTC
clone_size: .; d_call: TRBD2; j_call: TRBJ2-7; v_call: TRBV27; cdr3_aa: CASSTGTSWREQYF; cdr3_nt: TGTGCCAGCAGTACCGGGACTAGCTGGAGGGAGCAGTACTTC
clone_size: .; d_call: TRBD1; j_call: TRBJ2-3; v_call: TRBV9; cdr3_aa: CASSSRQGHPTDTQYF; cdr3_nt: TGTGCCAGCAGCTCTCGACAGGGGCATCCCACAGATACGCAGTATTTT
clone_size: .; d_call: .; j_call: TRBJ1-4; v_call: TRBV10-3; cdr3_aa: CAISVNEKLFF; cdr3_nt: TGTGCCATCAGCGTGAATGAAAAACTGTTTTTT
clone_size: .; d_call: .; j_call: TRBJ2-5; v_call: TRBV9; cdr3_aa: CASSVSDQETQYF; cdr3_nt: TGTGCCAGCAGCGTCAGCGACCAAGAGACCCAGTACTTC